The 21 T cell receptor beta chains below come from one sample, sequenced in a study of T cells after yellow fever vaccination. Via MiXCR, TCRdb re-called the 5' RACE reads, giving one row per CDR3 protein. The table lists some 340,000 distinct CDR3 sequences, about 10% of them singletons. This material consisted of CD4+ T cells sorted from PBMCs, taken 45 days after the yellow fever booster vaccination. The receptors stem from a man aged 18 to 35 who received the YFV17D yellow fever vaccine.

This clonotype was counted only a few times. The rearrangement uses TRBV19 and TRBJ1-3; the D is unclear. Trimming took off 4 bases at V and 1 base at J, with 14 bases between the two ends. There are 16 residues in the CDR3. CDR1 is LNHDA, CDR2 SQIVND, per germline (reference sequence). This CDR3 is CASSRSAGRSGNTIYF. DNA of the CDR3: TGTGCCAGTAGTAGGTCAGCCGGGCGGTCTGGAAACACCATATATTTT.

V is TRBV15 and J is TRBJ1-1; D unclear. The CDR3 length is 13 residues. CDR1 and CDR2 (germline): LNHNV, YYDKDF (reference sequence). The V and J ends lost 0 bases and 8 bases respectively, with 10 bases between them. In DNA, the CDR3 is TGTGCCACCAGCAGAGATACGAGTAGAGAAGCTTTCTTT. Amino acid sequence: CATSRDTSREAFF.

This clonotype occurred many times. The rearrangement joins TRBV7-9 to TRBJ2-3; TRBD2 matches at 14 bases. CDR1 is SEHNR, CDR2 FQNEAQ, per germline (reference sequence). The CDR3 extends over 20 amino acids. V was clipped by 5 bases and J by 1 base; unmatched bases: 14. The CDR3: CASSRSPGLAGGGGTDTQYF. In DNA form, the CDR3 reads TGTGCCAGCAGCCGATCCCCCGGACTAGCGGGGGGCGGTGGCACAGATACGCAGTATTTT. Based on the CDR3 plus reference TRBV7-9 and TRBJ2-3, the full variable domain is DTGVSQNPRHKITKRGQNVTFRCDPISEHNRLYWYRQTLGQGPEFLTYFQNEAQLEKSRLLSDRFSAERPKGSFSTLEIQRTEQGDSAMYLCASSRSPGLAGGGGTDTQYFGPGTRLTVL.

The chain carries TRBV5-1 and TRBJ2-7, with 10 bases fitting TRBD2. V lost 0 bases, J lost 0 bases, and 9 bases stayed unmatched. The germline CDR1 and CDR2 sequences are SGHRS and YFSETQ. The CDR3 is 18 residues long. CDR3 amino acids: CASSLGISGGWSSYEQYF. The CDR3 DNA sequence: TGCGCCAGCAGCTTGGGTATTAGCGGGGGGTGGAGCTCCTACGAGCAGTACTTC.

V gene TRBV28 combines with J gene TRBJ1-2; no reliable D call. The germline CDR1 and CDR2 sequences are MDHEN and SYDVKM. CDR3 length: 13 amino acids. The V and J ends lost 6 bases and 8 bases respectively, with 16 bases between them. As DNA, the CDR3 is TGTGCCAGCAGGCGGGGAGCTTTTTTGGGCTACACCTTC. Translating gives CASRRGAFLGYTF.

The chain employs TRBV7-2 and TRBJ2-1; no definite D call. This CDR3 spans 13 amino acids. V dropped 6 bases and J dropped 0 bases, with 6 bases sitting between them. CDR1 and CDR2 (germline): SGHTA, FQGNSA. CDR3 residues: CASSPYSYNEQFF. The CDR3 region has the DNA TGTGCCAGCAGTCCCTACTCCTACAATGAGCAGTTCTTC.

The chain carries TRBV5-1 and TRBJ1-1; D unresolved. V was shortened by 6 bases and J by 1 base, with 13 bases between the two germline ends. The CDR3 length is 14 residues. Per germline, CDR1 SGHRS and CDR2 YFSETQ. The DNA for the CDR3 is TGCGCCAGCACCGCGGGCAATCCGAACACTGAAGCTTTCTTT. It codes for CASTAGNPNTEAFF. Supplemented by reference TRBV5-1 and TRBJ1-1, the full variable domain reads KAGVTQTPRYLIKTRGQQVTLSCSPISGHRSVSWYQQTPGQGLQFLFEYFSETQRNKGNFPGRFSGRQFSNSRSEMNVSTLELGDSALYLCASTAGNPNTEAFFGQGTRLTVV.

The chain is built from TRBV28 and TRBJ2-7, with D perhaps matching TRBD2 (6 bases). Germline lookup yields CDR1 MDHEN and CDR2 SYDVKM. The CDR3 consists of 13 residues. Trimming cost V 2 bases and J 4 bases, with 9 bases left between them. The CDR3 region has the DNA TGTGCCAGCAGTTTACGGCGGGGTTACGAGCAGTACGTC. It codes for CASSLRRGYEQYV.

This rearrangement joins TRBV29-1 to TRBJ1-1, with 9 bases fitting TRBD1. The CDR3 covers 14 residues. From germline, CDR1 is SQVTM and CDR2 ANQGSEA. V lost 7 bases to trimming and J lost 4 bases; unmatched junction nucleotides: 10. The CDR3 bases are TGCAGCGCTCTGGACAGGGGAAAGGGCACTGAAGCTTTCTTT. Translated: CSALDRGKGTEAFF.

V usage is TRBV4-3 and J usage is TRBJ2-5; D is uncertain. V lost 1 base and J 5 bases, leaving 11 bases between the germline ends. Per the germline V gene, CDR1 is LGHNA and CDR2 is YSLEER. The CDR3 length is 14 residues. The CDR3: CASSQVMGWETQYF. The CDR3 DNA follows: TGCGCCAGCAGCCAAGTAATGGGTTGGGAGACCCAGTACTTC.

This chain uses TRBV14 with TRBJ2-5, with no clear D. V was trimmed by 0 bases and J by 9 bases, leaving 11 bases between them. Germline lookup yields CDR1 SGHDN and CDR2 FVKESK. The CDR3 runs 13 residues. For the CDR3, the DNA is TGTGCCAGCAGCCAAGACCATGACCGGGCCCAGTACTTC. Its protein product is CASSQDHDRAQYF.

The chain links TRBV7-2 to TRBJ2-5; 7 bases are a match to TRBD2. This CDR3 spans 14 amino acids. Trimming removed 8 bases from V and 0 bases from J; junction bases left unmatched: 6. Germline assignment: CDR1 SGHTA and CDR2 FQGNSA. The CDR3 DNA is TGTGCCAGCCTATGGGGGGGGTACCAAGAGACCCAGTACTTC. The encoded protein is CASLWGGYQETQYF.

This clonotype has just a few counts. The chain is built from TRBV10-3 and TRBJ2-3; no clear D. The CDR3 is 11 residues long. Trimming removed 4 bases at V and 6 bases at J, with 5 bases between. Germline CDR1 and CDR2: ENHRY and SYGVKD. This CDR3 reads CAISAQDTQYF. CDR3 in DNA: TGTGCCATCAGTGCCCAGGATACGCAGTATTTT.

In its sample, this clonotype was seen many times. This chain uses TRBV2 with TRBJ2-5; 10 nucleotides match TRBD2. CDR3 length: 12 residues. In germline, CDR1 is SNHLY, CDR2 FYNNEI. V shed 8 bases and J 5 bases; nucleotides not matched to a gene: 2. CDR3 amino acids: CASSTSGETQYF. The CDR3 nucleotides read TGTGCCAGCTCGACTAGCGGGGAGACCCAGTACTTC.

The rearrangement links TRBV11-2 to TRBJ2-3; 9 bases match TRBD2. The CDR3 is 20 residues long. Germline loops: CDR1 SGHAT, CDR2 FQNNGV. The trim removed 0 bases at V and 0 bases at J, leaving 13 bases unmatched. The DNA of the CDR3 is TGTGCCAGCAGCTTAGATGGGTCCAGCGGGGGGCTCACTAGCACAGATACGCAGTATTTT. Translating gives CASSLDGSSGGLTSTDTQYF.

The rearrangement links TRBV7-6 to TRBJ1-1; D is perhaps TRBD1 (5 bases). Trimming stripped 4 bases from V and 6 bases from J, with 18 bases between. The CDR3 is made up of 15 amino acids. Germline CDR1 reads SGHVS; CDR2 reads FNYEAQ. CDR3 amino acids: CASSSFKGHRPEAFF. For the CDR3, the DNA is TGTGCCAGCAGCTCTTTCAAGGGGCATAGGCCTGAAGCTTTCTTT.

This clonotype showed up just a few times. The V call is TRBV7-9, the J call TRBJ2-7; D call uncertain. The V and J ends lost 5 bases and 3 bases respectively, with 11 bases between them. Per germline, CDR1 SEHNR and CDR2 FQNEAQ (reference sequence). There are 13 residues in the CDR3. For the CDR3, the DNA is TGTGCCAGCAGCCAGGATCAGGACTACGAGCAGTACTTC. Protein product: CASSQDQDYEQYF.

The chain recombines TRBV18 with TRBJ1-5; D remains unclear. Germline V lookup: CDR1 KGHSH, CDR2 LQKENI. The CDR3 spans 12 residues. Deletions cut 0 bases from V and 5 bases from J, with 2 bases between. The CDR3 coding sequence is TGTGCCAGCTCACCACCGGATCAGCCCCAGCATTTT. As protein: CASSPPDQPQHF.

This clonotype was observed at least ten times. This chain uses TRBV7-8 with TRBJ1-1; D not certain. This CDR3 comprises 13 residues. V dropped 5 bases and J dropped 1 base, with 8 bases sitting between them. Germline V gene sequence: CDR1 SGHVS, CDR2 FQNEAQ. The CDR3 DNA reads TGTGCCAGCAGCAGTTCGAGGAACACTGAAGCTTTCTTT. Its protein product is CASSSSRNTEAFF. The entire variable domain, with the rest obtained from reference TRBV7-8 and TRBJ1-1, is as follows: GAGVSQSPRYKVAKRGQDVALRCDPISGHVSLFWYQQALGQGPEFLTYFQNEAQLDKSGLPSDRFFAERPEGSVSTLKIQRTQQEDSAVYLCASSSSRNTEAFFGQGTRLTVV.

This sequence joins TRBV12-3 or TRBV12-4 and TRBJ2-5; possibly TRBD2 for D (5 bases). The CDR3 sequence is 14 residues long. Between the trimmed V and J ends, which lost 2 bases and 5 bases, there was a span of 12 bases. This CDR3 reads CASSLRYRGETQYF. The CDR3 DNA reads as TGTGCCAGCAGTTTAAGGTACCGAGGGGAGACCCAGTACTTC.

This clonotype has only a few counts. This chain links TRBV5-5 with TRBJ2-1; D may be TRBD1 (5 bases). The germline V and J ends were trimmed by 5 bases and 0 bases, with 12 bases remaining between them. The CDR3 runs 15 residues. Germline CDR1 is SGHKS and CDR2 is YYEKEE (reference sequence). The CDR3 nucleotides read TGTGCCAGCAGACAAGACAGTAGCTCCTACAATGAGCAGTTCTTC. It is translated as CASRQDSSSYNEQFF.